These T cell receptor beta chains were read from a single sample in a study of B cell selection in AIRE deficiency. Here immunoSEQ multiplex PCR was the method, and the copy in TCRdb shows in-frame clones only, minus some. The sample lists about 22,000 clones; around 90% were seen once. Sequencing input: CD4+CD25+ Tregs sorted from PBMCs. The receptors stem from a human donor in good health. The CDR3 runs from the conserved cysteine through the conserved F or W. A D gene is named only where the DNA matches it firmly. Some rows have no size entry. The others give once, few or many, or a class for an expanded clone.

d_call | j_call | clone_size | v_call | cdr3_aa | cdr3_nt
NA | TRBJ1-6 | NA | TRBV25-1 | CASSERGAPLHF | TGTGCCAGCAGTGAAAGGGGCGCACCCCTCCACTTT
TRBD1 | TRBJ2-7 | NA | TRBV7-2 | CASSFGTGPYEQYF | TGTGCCAGCAGCTTCGGGACAGGTCCCTACGAGCAGTACTTC
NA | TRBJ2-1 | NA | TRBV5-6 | CASSNVRGPYNEQFF | TGTGCCAGCAGCAACGTTAGGGGACCCTACAATGAGCAGTTCTTC
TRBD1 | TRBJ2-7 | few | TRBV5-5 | CASSPDPTGVYEQYF | TGTGCCAGCAGCCCGGATCCAACAGGGGTCTACGAGCAGTACTTC
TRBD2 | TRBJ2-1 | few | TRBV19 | CASTGGRANEQFF | TGTGCCAGTACGGGCGGGAGGGCAAATGAGCAGTTCTTC
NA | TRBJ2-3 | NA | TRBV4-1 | CASSRQGGRTDTQYF | TGCGCCAGCAGCCGCCAGGGAGGACGCACAGATACGCAGTATTTT
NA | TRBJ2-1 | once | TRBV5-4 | CASSHGPATGSYNEQFF | TGTGCCAGCAGCCACGGCCCCGCGACGGGCTCCTACAATGAGCAGTTCTTC
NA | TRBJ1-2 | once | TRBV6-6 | CASSYYRVGGYGYTF | TGTGCCAGCAGTTACTACAGGGTGGGCGGCTATGGCTACACCTTC
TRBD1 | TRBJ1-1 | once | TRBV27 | CASSGTGGDAFF | TGTGCCAGCTCTGGGACAGGGGGAGATGCTTTCTTT
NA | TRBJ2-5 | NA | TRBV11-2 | CASSPQGSETQYF | TGTGCCAGCAGCCCCCAGGGTTCAGAGACCCAGTACTTC
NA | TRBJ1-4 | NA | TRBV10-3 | CAISNRPGQTNEKLFF | TGTGCCATCAGTAACAGACCGGGACAAACTAATGAAAAACTGTTTTTT
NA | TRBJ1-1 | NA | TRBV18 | CASSENTEAFF | TGTGCCAGCTCGGAGAACACTGAAGCTTTCTTT
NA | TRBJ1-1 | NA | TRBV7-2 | CASSFSVNTEAFF | TGTGCCAGCAGCTTCAGCGTGAACACTGAAGCTTTCTTT
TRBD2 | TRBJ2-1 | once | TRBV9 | CASSAQTGGYEQFF | TGTGCCAGCAGCGCCCAAACCGGGGGGTATGAGCAGTTCTTC
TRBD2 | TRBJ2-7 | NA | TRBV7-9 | CASTQTSGPYEQYF | TGTGCCAGCACACAGACTAGCGGGCCCTACGAGCAGTACTTC
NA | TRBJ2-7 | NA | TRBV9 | CASSVGPLYEQYF | TGTGCCAGCAGCGTAGGTCCACTCTACGAGCAGTACTTC
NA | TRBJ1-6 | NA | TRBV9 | CASSVEGGSPLHF | TGTGCCAGCAGCGTAGAGGGCGGTTCACCCCTCCACTTT
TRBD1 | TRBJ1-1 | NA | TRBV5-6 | CASSFLITGGWAEAFF | TGTGCCAGCAGCTTTCTTATCACAGGGGGGTGGGCTGAAGCTTTCTTT
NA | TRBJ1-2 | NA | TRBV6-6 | CASSDDTVYGYTF | TGTGCCAGCAGTGATGACACGGTCTATGGCTACACCTTC
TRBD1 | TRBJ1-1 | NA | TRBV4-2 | CASSQADRGMGTEAFF | TGTGCCAGCAGCCAAGCGGACAGGGGGATGGGCACTGAAGCTTTCTTT
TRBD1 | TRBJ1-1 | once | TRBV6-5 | CASSYELSDRGTEAFF | TGTGCCAGCAGTTACGAACTTTCGGACAGGGGCACTGAAGCTTTCTTT
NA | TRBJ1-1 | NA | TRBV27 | CASSLSASNKAFF | TGTGCCAGCAGTTTATCAGCCAGTAATAAAGCTTTCTTT
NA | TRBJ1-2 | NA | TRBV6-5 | CASKAGFYGYTF | TGTGCCAGCAAGGCCGGATTCTATGGCTACACCTTC
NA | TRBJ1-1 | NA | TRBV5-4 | CASSLTRGTEAFF | TGTGCCAGCAGCTTGACCCGGGGCACTGAAGCTTTCTTT
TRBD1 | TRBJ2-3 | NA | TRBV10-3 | CAIRNPGQGTDTQYF | TGTGCCATCAGGAATCCGGGACAGGGCACAGATACGCAGTATTTT
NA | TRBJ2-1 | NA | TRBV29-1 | CSVEIGNEQFF | TGCAGCGTTGAAATAGGTAATGAGCAGTTCTTC
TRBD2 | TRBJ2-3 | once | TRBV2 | CASRGRLAELTDTQYF | TGTGCCAGCAGAGGGAGACTAGCGGAGCTCACAGATACGCAGTATTTT
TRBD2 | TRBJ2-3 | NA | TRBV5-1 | CASSLDKTSGGTDTQYF | TGCGCCAGCAGCTTGGATAAGACTAGCGGGGGCACAGATACGCAGTATTTT
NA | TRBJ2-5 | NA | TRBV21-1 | CASSKGELEPQETQYF | TGTGCCAGCAGCAAAGGGGAACTAGAACCACAAGAGACCCAGTACTTC
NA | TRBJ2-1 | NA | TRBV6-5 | CASSRLGNNEQFF | TGTGCCAGCAGCCGGTTGGGGAACAATGAGCAGTTCTTC
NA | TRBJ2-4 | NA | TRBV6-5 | CASSFRGGLAKNIQYF | TGTGCCAGCAGTTTTCGTGGGGGCCTAGCCAAAAACATTCAGTACTTC
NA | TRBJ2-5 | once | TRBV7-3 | CASSLLGGQETQYF | TGTGCCAGCAGCTTATTGGGGGGCCAAGAGACCCAGTACTTC
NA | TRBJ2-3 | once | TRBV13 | CASSFAGSGTDTQYF | TGTGCCAGCAGCTTCGCGGGATCTGGCACAGATACGCAGTATTTT
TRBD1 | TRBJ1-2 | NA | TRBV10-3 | CAIIDRGQGYTF | TGTGCCATCATTGACAGGGGGCAAGGCTACACCTTC
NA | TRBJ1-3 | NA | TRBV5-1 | CASSPDSLSGNTIYF | TGCGCCAGCAGCCCGGACAGCCTCTCTGGAAACACCATATATTTT
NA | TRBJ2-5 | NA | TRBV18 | CASSPGGETQYF | TGTGCCAGCTCACCAGGAGGGGAGACCCAGTACTTC
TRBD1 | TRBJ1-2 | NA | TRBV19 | CASNLGQGKAGYTF | TGTGCCAGTAATCTGGGACAGGGGAAGGCAGGCTACACCTTC
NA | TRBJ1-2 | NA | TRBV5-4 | CASSSPGGTNYGYTF | TGTGCCAGCAGCTCCCCCGGGGGGACTAACTATGGCTACACCTTC
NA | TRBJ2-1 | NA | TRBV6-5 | CASSPPLNNEQFF | TGTGCCAGCAGTCCCCCCCTCAACAATGAGCAGTTCTTC
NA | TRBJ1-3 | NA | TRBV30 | CAWSSVGRRNTIYF | TGTGCCTGGAGTTCCGTGGGGCGCAGAAACACCATATATTTT